This note documents a single T cell receptor (beta chain) sequence. The CDR3 has 14 residues. The trim removed 8 bases at V and 6 bases at J, leaving 11 bases unmatched. CDR1 and CDR2 (germline): MDHEN, SYDVKM. This record comes from a study of T cell changes during pregnancy in multiple sclerosis. Profiled with immunoSEQ multiplex PCR; TCRdb holds only in-frame clones, not every one. The profile shows some 100,000 clones, about 94% of them singletons. Material: peripheral blood, obtained before pregnancy. V and J are TRBV28 and TRBJ2-3; 7 nucleotides agree with TRBD2. This sequence originates from a female donor with multiple sclerosis, enrolled in a pregnancy study. The CDR3 DNA is TGTGCCAGCTTTCCCTCCCTCGGGAGGGATACGCAGTATTTT. Translated: CASFPSLGRDTQYF.